The next 28 T cell receptor beta chains were all read from a single sample in a study of blood T cell repertoires in COVID-19. Sequenced by immunoSEQ multiplex PCR; TCRdb stores in-frame clones only, minus some. The table lists about 46,000 clones, 70% to 90% of them singletons. Material for sequencing was peripheral blood. These TCRs come from a human donor in a cohort sampled during active COVID-19. The donor label of this sample is uncertain.

J is TRBJ1-1 and V is TRBV5-4, with 8 bases aligning to TRBD1. Germline-derived CDR1 and CDR2 are SGHNT and YYREEE (reference sequence). Trimming took 4 bases from V and 4 from J; bases not matched to a gene: 9. The CDR3 spans 15 residues. The CDR3 DNA reads as TGTGCCAGCAGCCATACAGGGGGTAGACTCACTGAAGCTTTCTTT. This encodes CASSHTGGRLTEAFF. Combining the CDR3 with reference TRBV5-4 and TRBJ1-1 gives the whole variable domain ETGVTQSPTHLIKTRGQQVTLRCSSQSGHNTVSWYQQALGQGPQFIFQYYREEENGRGNFPPRFSGLQFPNYSSELNVNALELDDSALYLCASSHTGGRLTEAFFGQGTRLTVV.

The rearrangement uses TRBV27 and TRBJ1-2, with a tentative D call TRBD1 (6 bases). The CDR3 contains 15 residues. V was cut by 0 bases and J by 4 bases, with 12 bases left in between. Germline V gene sequence: CDR1 MNHEY, CDR2 SMNVEV (reference sequence). CDR3 amino acids: CASSLSRQAFYGYTF. DNA for the CDR3: TGTGCCAGCAGTTTATCGCGACAGGCCTTCTATGGCTACACCTTC.

The chain has TRBV6-6 and TRBJ1-5; a possible D gene is TRBD1 (5 bases). The germline CDR1 and CDR2 sequences are MNHNY and SVGAGI (reference sequence). Deletions cut 7 bases from V and 1 base from J, with 11 bases between. The CDR3 covers 14 residues. DNA for the CDR3: TGTGCCAGCACGATGGGGGGGAGCAATCAGCCCCAGCATTTT. Encoded protein: CASTMGGSNQPQHF.

The chain joins TRBV2 to TRBJ1-1; 7 bases align to TRBD1. Per germline, CDR1 SNHLY and CDR2 FYNNEI. This CDR3 contains 17 residues. The trim removed 2 bases at V and 1 base at J, leaving 10 bases unmatched. The CDR3 DNA follows: TGTGCCAGCAGTGAAACACAACAGGGGCGGGGGAACACTGAAGCTTTCTTT. This encodes CASSETQQGRGNTEAFF.

The table lists this clone with a few counts. The CDR3 sequence: CASSREAGGLNEQFF. The DNA of the CDR3 is TGCGCCAGCAGCCGGGAAGCGGGGGGGCTCAATGAGCAGTTCTTC. This rearrangement joins TRBV4-3 to TRBJ2-1; TRBD2 matches 10 bases. Germline trimming cut 4 bases from V and 6 bases from J; bases unmatched to any gene: 6. Looked up from germline, CDR1 is LGHNA and CDR2 is YSLEER. The CDR3 totals 15 residues.

V gene TRBV7-2 combines with J gene TRBJ2-2; a possible D gene is TRBD2 (7 bases). The germline CDR1 and CDR2 sequences are SGHTA and FQGNSA. V lost 3 bases and J lost 4, with 15 bases in between. This CDR3 comprises 16 residues. DNA for the CDR3: TGTGCCAGCAGCTTCCAAGGCGGGGGCCTCACCGGGGAGCTGTTTTTT. As protein: CASSFQGGGLTGELFF.

The chain combines TRBV10-3 with TRBJ1-1, with D possibly being TRBD1 (5 bases). V was shortened by 3 bases and J by 5 bases, with 13 bases between the two germline ends. The CDR3 is 14 residues long. Germline CDR1 ENHRY, CDR2 SYGVKD. CDR3 DNA sequence: TGTGCCATCAGTGACAGGGTATCGAGAACTGAAGCTTTCTTT. Translation gives CAISDRVSRTEAFF.

This clone was detected only a few times. V is TRBV4-1 and J is TRBJ1-3; 8 bases match TRBD1. Germline CDR1 reads MGHRA; CDR2 reads YSYEKL. V lost 4 bases to trimming and J lost 3 bases; unmatched junction nucleotides: 2. The CDR3 consists of 14 residues. In DNA, the CDR3 is TGCGCCAGCAGCCCGACAGGGGATGGAAACACCATATATTTT. It translates to CASSPTGDGNTIYF.

The chain uses TRBV18 and TRBJ2-1; 7 nucleotides match TRBD1. After removal of 6 bases from V and 6 bases from J, the junction contained 17 bases not matched to a gene. Germline V lookup: CDR1 KGHSH, CDR2 LQKENI. This CDR3 has 17 residues. The CDR3 loop is CASSSNLDLAGGNEQFF. Written as DNA, the CDR3 is TGTGCCAGCTCCAGCAATCTTGACTTAGCAGGGGGCAATGAGCAGTTCTTC.

This clone has only a few counts. The rearrangement joins TRBV15 to TRBJ2-7, with 7 bases identical to TRBD1. Germline V lookup: CDR1 LNHNV, CDR2 YYDKDF (reference sequence). This CDR3 region has 15 residues. V lost 5 bases, J lost 2 bases, and 9 bases stayed unmatched. CDR3: CATSRLGQAAYEQYF. The CDR3, as DNA: TGTGCCACCAGCCGACTCGGACAGGCAGCCTACGAGCAGTACTTC.

This chain links TRBV7-9 with TRBJ2-3; D is perhaps TRBD2 (6 bases). Germline V gene sequence: CDR1 SEHNR, CDR2 FQNEAQ (reference sequence). The CDR3 totals 15 residues. Trimming stripped 6 bases from V and 2 bases from J, with 15 bases between. The CDR3 sequence: CASRIFSGPTDTQYF. CDR3 sequence (DNA): TGTGCCAGCAGGATTTTTAGCGGTCCCACAGATACGCAGTATTTT. Based on the CDR3 plus reference TRBV7-9 and TRBJ2-3, the full variable domain is DTGVSQNPRHKITKRGQNVTFRCDPISEHNRLYWYRQTLGQGPEFLTYFQNEAQLEKSRLLSDRFSAERPKGSFSTLEIQRTEQGDSAMYLCASRIFSGPTDTQYFGPGTRLTVL.

CDR3 loop: CASSHRGINTGELFF. DNA for the CDR3: TGTGCCAGTAGTCATCGGGGGATTAACACCGGGGAGCTGTTTTTT. The rearrangement links TRBV19 to TRBJ2-2; D perhaps matches TRBD2 (6 bases). Trimming removed 5 bases from V and 2 bases from J, with 12 bases in between. CDR3 length equals 15 residues. The germline V gene has CDR1 LNHDA and CDR2 SQIVND (reference sequence). The variable domain in full, with the rest retrieved from reference TRBV19 and TRBJ2-2, is DGGITQSPKYLFRKEGQNVTLSCEQNLNHDAMYWYRQDPGQGLRLIYYSQIVNDFQKGDIAEGYSVSREKKESFPLTVTSAQKNPTAFYLCASSHRGINTGELFFGEGSRLTVL.

The genes are TRBV28 and TRBJ1-5, with a weak D call TRBD1 (5 bases). This CDR3 is 14 amino acids long. Trimming removed 5 bases from V and 6 bases from J, with 14 bases in between. Germline CDR1 and CDR2: MDHEN and SYDVKM. CDR3 sequence reads: CASSAPGLGQPQHF. The CDR3 DNA reads as TGTGCCAGCAGTGCCCCAGGGTTAGGTCAGCCCCAGCATTTT.

The genes are TRBV27 and TRBJ2-1, with 8 bases that match TRBD2. The trim removed 3 bases at V and 9 bases at J, leaving 7 bases unmatched. The CDR3 is 14 amino acids. Germline CDR1 and CDR2: MNHEY and SMNVEV (reference sequence). The DNA of the CDR3 is TGTGCCAGCAGTTTCCAGCGGGGGACACCTGAGCAGTTCTTC. Residues: CASSFQRGTPEQFF.

This clone was observed once. The genes are TRBV10-3 and TRBJ1-2; a possible D gene is TRBD1 (5 bases). V was shortened by 4 bases and J by 6 bases, with 18 bases between the two germline ends. CDR1 ENHRY and CDR2 SYGVKD come from the germline V gene. The length of the CDR3 is 15 residues. The CDR3: CAISGGLFLGDGYTF. The DNA of the CDR3 is TGTGCCATCAGTGGGGGCCTCTTCCTAGGTGATGGCTACACCTTC.

This chain joins TRBV11-2 and TRBJ2-3; D is possibly TRBD1 (5 bases). Trimming took 5 bases from V and 6 from J, leaving 9 bases between them. Germline V gives CDR1 SGHAT, CDR2 FQNNGV. The CDR3 length is 12 residues. Here the CDR3 reads CASSQGGDTQYF. CDR3 sequence (DNA): TGTGCCAGCAGCCAGGGTGGGGATACGCAGTATTTT.

This sequence joins TRBV23-1 and TRBJ1-6, with 8 bases that match TRBD1. TRBV23-1 is designated an ORF whose function remains uncertain. V dropped 1 base and J dropped 7; count of bases not matched to a gene: 3. This CDR3 region has 15 residues. The CDR3 loop is CASSQFNRGNSPLHF. CDR3 DNA: TGCGCCAGCAGTCAATTTAACAGGGGGAATTCACCCCTCCACTTT.

The chain recombines TRBV3-1 (or the pseudogene TRBV3-2) with TRBJ2-3, with TRBD2 matching over 11 bases. This CDR3 is built from 15 residues. Per the germline V gene, CDR1 is LGHDT and CDR2 is YNNKEL (reference sequence). The trim removed 5 bases at V and 4 bases at J, leaving 5 bases unmatched. CDR3 in DNA: TGTGCCAGCAGCTCAACTAGCGGGGGAGCAGATACGCAGTATTTT. It translates to CASSSTSGGADTQYF.

The rearrangement links TRBV4-1 to TRBJ1-4, with 8 positions matching TRBD1. V gave up 1 base and J gave up 8 bases; unmatched junction bases: 9. Germline V gene sequence: CDR1 MGHRA, CDR2 YSYEKL. The CDR3 is 16 amino acids. In nucleotides, the CDR3 is TGCGCCAGCAGCCAAGGTAGTTCAGGGGGCCTCGAAAAACTGTTTTTT. Amino acids: CASSQGSSGGLEKLFF.

The rearrangement links TRBV5-1 to TRBJ1-1, with D possibly being TRBD1 (5 bases). Germline CDR1 SGHRS, CDR2 YFSETQ. The CDR3 runs 17 residues. Trimming stripped 4 bases from V and 1 base from J, with 20 bases between. The CDR3 DNA follows: TGCGCCAGCAGCCCGAACCGGCCCGGGGGACCGAACACTGAAGCTTTCTTT. It encodes CASSPNRPGGPNTEAFF.

The genes are TRBV5-5 and TRBJ2-3; 13 bases are shared with TRBD2. The germline V gene encodes CDR1 SGHKS and CDR2 YYEKEE (reference sequence). Trimming cost V 4 bases and J 15 bases; bases outside gene matches: 14. There are 15 residues in the CDR3. The CDR3 here is CASSQGLAGAPLLYF. CDR3 nucleotides: TGTGCCAGCAGCCAAGGACTAGCGGGGGCTCCCCTCCTATATTTT.

The rearrangement joins TRBV6-5 to TRBJ1-2; unclear D gene. The CDR3 is made up of 13 amino acids. CDR1 MNHEY and CDR2 SVGAGI come from the germline V gene. Trimming cost V 11 bases and J 4 bases, with 17 bases left between them. CDR3 DNA: TGTGCCGGGTCCGGGTCTTTCGTCTATGGCTACACCTTC. It yields the protein CAGSGSFVYGYTF.

This chain joins TRBV11-2 and TRBJ2-3, with a possible D match to TRBD2 (6 bases). Germline CDR1 SGHAT, CDR2 FQNNGV. CDR3 length equals 15 residues. V was shortened by 5 bases and J by 0 bases, with 12 bases between the two germline ends. CDR3 in amino acids: CASSRLVSSTDTQYF. In DNA form, the CDR3 reads TGTGCCAGCAGCCGACTAGTCTCTAGCACAGATACGCAGTATTTT.

The gene calls are TRBV18 and TRBJ1-1; 10 nucleotides line up with TRBD1. This CDR3 spans 15 amino acids. J gave up 5 bases and V 3 bases, and 6 bases lay outside the gene matches. CDR1 and CDR2 from the germline V gene are KGHSH and LQKENI. The CDR3 loop is CASSPATGGWTEAFF. The CDR3 DNA reads as TGTGCCAGCTCACCGGCGACAGGGGGCTGGACTGAAGCTTTCTTT.

This chain joins TRBV19 and TRBJ2-1; D remains unclear. The CDR3 is made up of 13 amino acids. The V and J ends lost 3 bases and 5 bases respectively, with 8 bases between them. CDR1 and CDR2 (germline): LNHDA, SQIVND (reference sequence). As DNA, the CDR3 is TGTGCCAGTAGTATCTACCTACACAATGAGCAGTTCTTC. Residues: CASSIYLHNEQFF.

The genes are TRBV4-2 and TRBJ1-1; a possible D gene is TRBD1 (6 bases). Trimming removed 3 bases at V and 13 bases at J, with 15 bases between. CDR3 size: 12 residues. Germline-derived CDR1 and CDR2 are LGHNA and YNFKEQ. CDR3 coding DNA: TGTGCCAGCAGCCATGCTAGGACAGAGCGTTTCTTT. This gives the protein CASSHARTERFF.

The CDR3 sequence: CASSQTTKDTQYF. DNA of the CDR3: TGTGCCAGCAGCCAAACGACAAAGGATACGCAGTATTTT. The chain couples TRBV4-2 to TRBJ2-3; D is undetermined. V was pared by 2 bases and J by 6 bases, with 9 bases between. CDR3 length equals 13 residues. Germline V lookup: CDR1 LGHNA, CDR2 YNFKEQ.

The chain joins TRBV5-6 to TRBJ2-1; TRBD2 is a possible D gene (6 bases). The CDR3 length is 14 residues. Trimming stripped 6 bases from V and 3 bases from J, with 13 bases between. Per germline, CDR1 SGHDT and CDR2 YYEEEE. CDR3 DNA: TGTGCCAGCACCCTTCGGGAGCACTACAATGAGCAGTTCTTC. It translates to CASTLREHYNEQFF.